This T cell receptor (beta chain) was profiled in a study of cytomegalovirus exposure and HLA in healthy donors. Findings and caveats of the study: Analyses of presence and absence presupposed an approximately uniform sequencing depth across donors. In vitro confirmation showed three CMV-associated chains to be CMV antigen specific.

This CDR3 is built from 15 residues. The V gene's germline CDR1 is MGHRA and CDR2 YSYEKL. Trimming took 3 bases from V and 0 from J, leaving 10 bases between them. Use of 60 Vbeta and 13 Jbeta primers characterized the PCR. Measured with immunoSEQ multiplex PCR; TCRdb has only the in-frame clones, and not every one. This sample's table reports 45,000 or so clones. Remarks on this clone: Its antigen is still unknown.

The receptor was derived from a male donor in good health and CMV-seronegative. The chain carries TRBV4-1 and TRBJ2-3, with D perhaps TRBD2 (6 bases). Specimen: PBMCs. The CDR3 protein is CASSHFSGSTDTQYF. The DNA for the CDR3 is TGCGCCAGCAGCCACTTTAGCGGAAGCACAGATACGCAGTATTTT.